A selection of T cell receptor beta chains follows, all from one sample in a study of cytomegalovirus exposure and HLA in healthy donors. Libraries were prepared by immunoSEQ multiplex PCR; TCRdb keeps only in-frame clonotypes and omits some of them. The sample records 63,000 or so clones, approximately 70% being singletons. The sequenced sample was PBMCs. The receptors derive from a man aged 45-65 years in good health and CMV-seronegative. Both conserved end residues are trimmed from each CDR3.

J	length	V	CDR3
TRBJ2-1	12	TRBV9	ASSGAGVGDEQF
TRBJ2-1	17	TRBV9	ASSGDRDGGWRGYNEQF
TRBJ2-3	16	TRBV14	ASSPWARRGPSPDTQY
TRBJ2-2	14	TRBV7-7	ASSPGTPQNTGELF
TRBJ2-5	15	TRBV9	ASSPGWGGGAQETQY
TRBJ2-7	14	TRBV6-5	ASSYSGQGGAYEQY
TRBJ1-3	13	TRBV9	ASSVRGASGNTIY
TRBJ2-5	12	TRBV5-1	ASSLTGGGGPQY
TRBJ1-3	16	TRBV5-5	ASSLSPPGRGSGNTIY
TRBJ2-5	14	TRBV5-6	ASSLVSGGAGETQY
TRBJ2-5	12	TRBV27	ASSLRTGRETQY
TRBJ2-2	12	TRBV7-9	SSDRTGHTGELF
TRBJ2-3	14	TRBV4-2	ASSQETPSFTDTQY
TRBJ1-2	12	TRBV6-6	ASSYSSRNYGYT
TRBJ2-2	13	TRBV7-2	ASSLEVQATGELF
TRBJ1-3	13	TRBV30	AWGGFLSTRNTIY
TRBJ2-5	13	TRBV5-1	ASSLGGLVQETQY
TRBJ2-1	15	TRBV2	ASPRVPGLALDNEQF
TRBJ2-3	14	TRBV5-1	ASSLTHGGDTDTQY
TRBJ2-3	15	TRBV9	ASSVSPSGGGQDTQY
TRBJ1-5	13	TRBV27	ASSFGTGGNQPQH
TRBJ1-5	12	TRBV25-1	ASSGGTGNQPQH
TRBJ2-7	12	TRBV7-2	ASSLGGPEYEQY
TRBJ2-2	10	TRBV23-1	ASSRRTGELF
TRBJ2-3	12	TRBV6-4	ASSDLAGADTQY
TRBJ2-7	9	TRBV29-1	SVDNSYEQY
TRBJ1-1	12	TRBV11-2	ASSPSGFIIEAF
TRBJ2-5	12	TRBV7-9	ASSKRGRQETQY
TRBJ2-5	10	TRBV9	ASSLPRGTQY
TRBJ1-2	13	TRBV6-5	ASSYSGRVMSGYT
TRBJ2-7	13	TRBV7-8	ASSSEEGLAREQY
TRBJ2-7	13	TRBV6-6	ASTPWGGSSYEQY